This T cell receptor beta chain was sequenced in a study of blood T cell repertoires in COVID-19. Looking at the study overall: COVID-19 samples collected from the United States, Italy and Spain covered acute and convalescent phases. From T cells, B-cell-depleted T cells, or PBMCs came the material, which was cDNA or gDNA.

J gave up 4 bases and V 5 bases, and 5 bases lay outside the gene matches. The CDR3 runs 14 residues. Germline V lookup: CDR1 SGDLS, CDR2 YYNGEE. Source study methods: Amplified reference gene primers provided the basis for estimating nucleated cell counts. Clones were read by immunoSEQ multiplex PCR, and TCRdb kept only the in-frame ones, dropping some. Clone size and the V and J calls come from that table; the DNA yielded D and trimming. The sample yields approximately 300,000 clones, 75% to 95% seen once. The rearrangement links TRBV9 to TRBJ2-2, with 7 bases identical to TRBD2. The receptor was derived from a young woman with COVID-19, enrolled during active disease. Source material: peripheral blood. The CDR3 DNA reads TGTGCCAGCAGTAAACTAGCGTCCACCGGGGAGCTGTTTTTT. Protein: CASSKLASTGELFF.